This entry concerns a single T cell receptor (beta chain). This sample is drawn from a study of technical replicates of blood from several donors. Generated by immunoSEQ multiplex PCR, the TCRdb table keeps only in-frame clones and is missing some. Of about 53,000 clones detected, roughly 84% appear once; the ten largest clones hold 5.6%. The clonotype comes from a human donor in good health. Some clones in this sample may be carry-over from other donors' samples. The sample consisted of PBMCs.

CDR3 residues: CASSLGTTETQYF. In nucleotides, the CDR3 is TGTGCCAGCAGCTTAGGGACAACCGAGACCCAGTACTTC. The J gene is TRBJ2-5, the V gene TRBV11-1; D may be TRBD1 (5 bases). This CDR3 is built from 13 residues. V shed 1 base and J shed 5 bases, with 8 bases lying between them. Germline loops: CDR1 SGHAT, CDR2 FQDESV (reference sequence).